This T cell receptor beta chain was identified during a study of cytomegalovirus exposure and HLA in healthy donors. General observations from the study: Later on, a genetic analysis was performed. It linked a missense variant in DCLRE1C with V- and J-gene trimming of TCR beta.

The germline V and J ends were trimmed by 4 bases and 0 bases, with 13 bases remaining between them. The germline V gene encodes CDR1 SGHRS and CDR2 YFSETQ. CDR3 length equals 15 residues. Of note for this clone: Its antigen is still unknown.

PCR primers comprised 60 Vbeta and 13 Jbeta primers. TCRdb keeps only in-frame clones here, not all; method: immunoSEQ multiplex PCR. The data contain about 170,000 clones, approximately 80% of them singletons. The study sampled nominally healthy donors, though unrecorded immune exposures were likely. The origin of this receptor is a male donor in good health and CMV-seronegative. The chain uses TRBV5-1 and TRBJ1-2; TRBD1 is a possible D gene (5 bases). The specimen sequenced was PBMCs. This chain's CDR3 is CASSLEAGPNYGYTF. The CDR3 bases are TGCGCCAGCAGCCTTGAGGCAGGGCCTAACTATGGCTACACCTTC.